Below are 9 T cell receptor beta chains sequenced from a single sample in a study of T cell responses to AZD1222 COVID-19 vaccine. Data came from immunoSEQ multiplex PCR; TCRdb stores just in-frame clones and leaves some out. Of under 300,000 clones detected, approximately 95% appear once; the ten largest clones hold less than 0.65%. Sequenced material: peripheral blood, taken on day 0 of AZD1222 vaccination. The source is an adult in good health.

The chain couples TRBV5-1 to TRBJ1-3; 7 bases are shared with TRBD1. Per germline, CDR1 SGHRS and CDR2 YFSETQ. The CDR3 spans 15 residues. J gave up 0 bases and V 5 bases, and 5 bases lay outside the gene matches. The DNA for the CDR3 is TGCGCCAGCAGGGGGGGACAGACCTCTGGAAACACCATATATTTT. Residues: CASRGGQTSGNTIYF.

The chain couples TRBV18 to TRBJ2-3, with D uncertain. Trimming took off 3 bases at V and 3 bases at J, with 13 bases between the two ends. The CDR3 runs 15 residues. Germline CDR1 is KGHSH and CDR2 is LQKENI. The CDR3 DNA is TGTGCCAGCTCACCTCTGCTGTCGGAGACAGATACGCAGTATTTT. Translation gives CASSPLLSETDTQYF.

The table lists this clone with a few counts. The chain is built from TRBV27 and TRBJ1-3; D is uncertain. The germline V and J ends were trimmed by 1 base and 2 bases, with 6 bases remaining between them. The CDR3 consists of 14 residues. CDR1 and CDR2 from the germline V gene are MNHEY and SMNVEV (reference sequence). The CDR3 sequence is CASSLLGTGNTIYF. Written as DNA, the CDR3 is TGTGCCAGCAGTTTATTGGGGACTGGAAACACCATATATTTT.

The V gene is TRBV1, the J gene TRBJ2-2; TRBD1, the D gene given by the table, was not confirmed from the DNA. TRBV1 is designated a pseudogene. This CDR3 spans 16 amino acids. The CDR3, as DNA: TGCACCAGCATCATGCCGGGACAGGGGGCAAGTAGGGAGCTGTTTTTT. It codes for CTSIMPGQGASRELFF.

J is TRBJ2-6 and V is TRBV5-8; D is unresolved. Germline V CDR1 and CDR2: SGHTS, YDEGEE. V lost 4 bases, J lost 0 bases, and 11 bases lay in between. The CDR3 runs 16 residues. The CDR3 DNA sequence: TGTGCCAGCAGCCGTGGGTTGACCTCTGGGGCCAACGTCCTGACTTTC. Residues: CASSRGLTSGANVLTF.

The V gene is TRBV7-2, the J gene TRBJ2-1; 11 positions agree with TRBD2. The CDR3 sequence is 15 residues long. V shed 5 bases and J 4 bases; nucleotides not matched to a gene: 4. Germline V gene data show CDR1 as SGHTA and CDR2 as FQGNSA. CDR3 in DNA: TGTGCCAGCAGCCCCGGGACTAGCGGTTACAATGAGCAGTTCTTC. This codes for CASSPGTSGYNEQFF.

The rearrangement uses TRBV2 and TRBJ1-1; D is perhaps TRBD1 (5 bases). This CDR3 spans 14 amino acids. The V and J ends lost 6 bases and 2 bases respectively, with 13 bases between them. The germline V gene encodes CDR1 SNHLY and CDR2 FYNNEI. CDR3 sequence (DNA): TGTGCCAGCAGGCCGGGACTGGGAAACACTGAAGCTTTCTTT. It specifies CASRPGLGNTEAFF.

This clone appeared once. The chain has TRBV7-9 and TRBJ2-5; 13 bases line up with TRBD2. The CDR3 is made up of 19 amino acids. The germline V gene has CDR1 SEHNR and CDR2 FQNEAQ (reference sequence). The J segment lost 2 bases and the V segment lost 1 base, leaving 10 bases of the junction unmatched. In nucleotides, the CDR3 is TGTGCCAGCAGCTTAGTGCGAGGACTAGCGGGAGACCTACAAGAGACCCAGTACTTC. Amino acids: CASSLVRGLAGDLQETQYF.

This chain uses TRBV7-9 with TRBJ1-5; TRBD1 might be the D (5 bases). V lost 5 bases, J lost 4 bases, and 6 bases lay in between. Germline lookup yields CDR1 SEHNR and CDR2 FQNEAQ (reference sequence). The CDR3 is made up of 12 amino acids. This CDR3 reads CASSRQNQPQHF. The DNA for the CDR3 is TGTGCCAGCAGCCGACAGAATCAGCCCCAGCATTTT.